The sample holds a few counts of the clone carrying this TCR beta chain. CDR1 and CDR2 (germline): ENHRY, SYGVKD. This CDR3 spans 14 amino acids. V gave up 6 bases and J gave up 4 bases; unmatched junction bases: 8. The data were produced by immunoSEQ multiplex PCR, yet TCRdb's version contains in-frame clones alone and is incomplete. Found here are 640,000 or so clones, around 87% of them singletons; the top ten hold more than 0.009%. This specimen comes from a study of shared T cell receptors in the human thymus. These same data were also listed under a study on human thymus T cells.

The receptor's source is a boy younger than two with a congenital heart defect. Specimen: thymocytes. The chain carries TRBV10-3 and TRBJ2-7, with 8 bases that match TRBD1. This CDR3 is CAIRQDRVEYEQYF. CDR3 nucleotides: TGTGCCATCAGGCAGGACAGGGTTGAGTACGAGCAGTACTTC.